This TCR beta chain derives from a study of metastatic and nonmetastatic thyroid tumors. This clone was seen at least ten times. TCRdb re-clonotyped the PCR reads through MiXCR. The table has more than 70,000 clones, 8% to 9.5% seen once; the top ten hold 8.8%. Each patient went into thyroid surgery without having received any treatment. This TCR came from a female donor with papillary thyroid cancer or a benign thyroid nodule (not recorded which). Some clones in this sample may be carry-over from other donors' samples. Sequencing was performed on blood.

The CDR3: CATRGGGDTDTQYF. CDR3 bases: TGTGCCACCAGGGGGGGAGGGGACACAGATACGCAGTATTTT. The rearrangement joins TRBV15 to TRBJ2-3, with TRBD2 identical over 7 bases. After removal of 6 bases from V and 2 bases from J, the junction contained 5 bases not matched to a gene. Germline assignment: CDR1 LNHNV and CDR2 YYDKDF (reference sequence). The CDR3 has 14 residues.